These T cell receptor beta chains were read from a single sample in a study of control samples from healthy donors and cancer patients. Using immunoSEQ multiplex PCR, the repertoire was profiled, and TCRdb retains in-frame clones only, with some absent. The sample shows 120,000 or so clones, roughly 94% of them seen only once. Sequencing was performed on blood. All receptors derive from a young man in good health. Each CDR3 is given with its conserved first and last residue. The order of the fields is V gene, clone size, D gene, J gene, CDR3 DNA, CDR3 protein. The D gene is left open where the match is weak. The size field is filled for only some rows; it gives once, few, many or a size class.

TRBV5-1	-	-	TRBJ2-7	TGCGCCAGCAGCTTGGCGGGGTCCTCCTACGAGCAGTACTTC	CASSLAGSSYEQYF
TRBV6-6	-	-	TRBJ2-5	TGTGCCACCACAGAGTCAGAGACCCAGTACTTC	CATTESETQYF
TRBV5-1	-	TRBD1	TRBJ1-5	TGCGCCAGCAGGCAGACAGGGGGCGAGGGTCAGCCCCAGCATTTT	CASRQTGGEGQPQHF
TRBV4-1	-	-	TRBJ1-1	TGCGCCAGCAGCCAAGAATCTGCAGCCCCACGAGAAGCTTTCTTT	CASSQESAAPREAFF
TRBV27	-	TRBD1	TRBJ1-2	TGTGCCAGCAGTTTATCCGGACAGGGGAGGGATGGCTACACCTTC	CASSLSGQGRDGYTF
TRBV29-1	-	-	TRBJ1-5	TGCAGCGTCTCCAGTGACAGGACCAATCAGCCCCAGCATTTT	CSVSSDRTNQPQHF
TRBV28	-	-	TRBJ2-1	TGTGCCAGCAGTTTACGCTCTTACAATGAGCAGTTCTTC	CASSLRSYNEQFF
TRBV7-9	-	-	TRBJ1-2	TGTGCCAGCAGCTCCCAGAGCGGTGGGGACTATGGCTACACCTTC	CASSSQSGGDYGYTF
TRBV19	-	-	TRBJ1-2	TGTGCCAGTAGTATTGTCGACCGTAGCTACACCTTC	CASSIVDRSYTF
TRBV27	-	TRBD1	TRBJ2-1	TGTGCCAGCAGCACCTGGACAGGAGGCAAAAATCGCCAGTTCTTC	CASSTWTGGKNRQFF
TRBV6-2/TRBV6-3	-	TRBD2	TRBJ2-7	TGTGCCAGCAGTTACCCAGCGGGGGGATCCTACGAGCAGTACTTC	CASSYPAGGSYEQYF
TRBV7-9	once	-	TRBJ1-1	TGTGCCAGCAGCTTGTCAGCAGCCGTCACTGAAGCTTTCTTT	CASSLSAAVTEAFF
TRBV27	-	-	TRBJ2-7	TGTGCCAGCAGTCACCCGGGCGGATACGAGCAGTACTTC	CASSHPGGYEQYF
TRBV19	-	-	TRBJ2-4	TGTGCCAGTAGTGCCGACAAAAGCGGAGCCAAAAACATTCAGTACTTC	CASSADKSGAKNIQYF
TRBV6-5	once	-	TRBJ1-4	TGTGCCAGCAGTTACATAGCCGCGGAGGGTGAAAAACTGTTTTTT	CASSYIAAEGEKLFF
TRBV7-9	few	TRBD1	TRBJ1-1	TGTGCCAGCAGCTCCTCCTACAGGGGGCAAGCTTTCTTT	CASSSSYRGQAFF
TRBV2	-	-	TRBJ1-3	TGTGCCAGCAGTACGACAGGAAACATTGGAAACACCATATATTTT	CASSTTGNIGNTIYF
TRBV29-1	-	-	TRBJ2-7	TGCAGCGTTTGGACAGAATCCTACGAGCAGTACTTC	CSVWTESYEQYF
TRBV9	-	-	TRBJ2-5	TGTGCCAGCAGCGCCCTCGCGGGGGAGACCCAGTACTTC	CASSALAGETQYF
TRBV12-3/TRBV12-4	-	-	TRBJ1-2	TGTGCCAGCAGCTCTTGGGGCCTGGGTGGCTACACCTTC	CASSSWGLGGYTF
TRBV12-3/TRBV12-4	-	-	TRBJ2-1	TGTGCCAGCAGTTCAGGACGGAACAATGAGCAGTTCTTC	CASSSGRNNEQFF
TRBV5-1	-	TRBD2	TRBJ2-3	TGCGCCAGCAGCACCGGACTAGCGGGGGGAGGGACGCAGTATTTT	CASSTGLAGGGTQYF
TRBV18	-	-	TRBJ2-6	TGTGCCAGCTCAATCACAGGGATCCTGTTTTCTGGGGCCAACGTCCTGACTTTC	CASSITGILFSGANVLTF
TRBV24-1	-	-	TRBJ1-2	TGTGCCACCAGTGATCATCAGGGAAGTGGTGGCTACACCTTC	CATSDHQGSGGYTF
TRBV7-6	-	-	TRBJ1-4	TGTGCCAGCCGGAAGGGGACGAATGAAAAACTGTTTTTT	CASRKGTNEKLFF
TRBV5-1	once	TRBD1	TRBJ1-3	TGCGCCAGCAGCTTGGGGGTGACGGGACAGGGCTCTGGAAACACCATATATTTT	CASSLGVTGQGSGNTIYF
TRBV13	-	-	TRBJ2-3	TGTGCCAGCATCCCCTCGGGGTCCCCGCTCGGAGATACGCAGTATTTT	CASIPSGSPLGDTQYF
TRBV27	once	-	TRBJ2-5	TGTGCCAGCAGTCCAGCGGGACAGAAAGAGACCCAGTACTTC	CASSPAGQKETQYF
TRBV3-1/TRBV3-2	-	TRBD2	TRBJ2-3	TGTGCCAGCAGCCAAGATCCCCCTAGCGGGGGAGATACGCAGTATTTT	CASSQDPPSGGDTQYF
TRBV30	-	-	TRBJ1-4	TGTGCCTGGAGTGTACCCAGGTTTAATGAAAAACTGTTTTTT	CAWSVPRFNEKLFF
TRBV6-5	-	-	TRBJ1-4	TGTGCCAGCAGTTACTCGAGGTACAGGGATTATGAAAAACTGTTTTTT	CASSYSRYRDYEKLFF
TRBV6-6	-	TRBD2	TRBJ2-3	TGTGCCAGCAGCCTAGCGGGGGTGTCTAGCACAGATACGCAGTATTTT	CASSLAGVSSTDTQYF
TRBV18	-	-	TRBJ1-5	TGTGCCAGCTCAGCTTTCGGGGTGTATGGCAATCAGCCCCAGCATTTT	CASSAFGVYGNQPQHF
TRBV6-5	-	-	TRBJ2-7	TGTGCCAGCAGTCCGGACGGTTACTACGAGCAGTACTTC	CASSPDGYYEQYF
TRBV29-1	once	-	TRBJ2-5	TGCAGCGTCGCCCGAGTGGAGACCCAGTACTTC	CSVARVETQYF
TRBV7-8	-	-	TRBJ1-6	TGTGCCAGCAGCTTAGGATTAGTTTTCTCCCCGAATTCACCCCTCCACTTT	CASSLGLVFSPNSPLHF
TRBV7-9	-	-	TRBJ1-1	TGTGCCAGCACCTCCCGACAGGCCTTAAACACTGAAGCTTTCTTT	CASTSRQALNTEAFF
TRBV30	-	-	TRBJ1-4	TGTGCCTGGTTGCTACAGGGTCCTCGTGGGGAAAAACTGTTTTTT	CAWLLQGPRGEKLFF
TRBV18	-	-	TRBJ1-1	TGTGCCAGCTCTGAGGGATGGGGGAACACTGAAGCTTTCTTT	CASSEGWGNTEAFF
TRBV29-1	-	-	TRBJ1-1	TGCAGCGTTGCCGGCCGATTTGGCACTGAAGCTTTCTTT	CSVAGRFGTEAFF